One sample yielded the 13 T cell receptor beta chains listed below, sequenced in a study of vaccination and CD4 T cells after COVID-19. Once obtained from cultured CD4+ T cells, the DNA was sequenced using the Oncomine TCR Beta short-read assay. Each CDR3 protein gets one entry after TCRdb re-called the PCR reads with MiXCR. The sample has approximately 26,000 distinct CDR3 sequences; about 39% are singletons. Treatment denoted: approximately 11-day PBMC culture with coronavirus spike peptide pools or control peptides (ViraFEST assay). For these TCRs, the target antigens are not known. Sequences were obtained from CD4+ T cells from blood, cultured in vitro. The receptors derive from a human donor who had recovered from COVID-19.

As DNA, the CDR3 is TGTGCCAGCAGTGCGCGGGACAGGGGCAATCAGCCCCAGCATTTT. Protein product: CASSARDRGNQPQHF. The V and J genes are TRBV2 and TRBJ1-5; 9 positions match TRBD1. The V gene end was trimmed by 4 bases and the J gene end by 2 bases; junction bases not matched to a gene: 3. The CDR3 sequence is 15 residues long. Looked up from germline, CDR1 is SNHLY and CDR2 is FYNNEI.

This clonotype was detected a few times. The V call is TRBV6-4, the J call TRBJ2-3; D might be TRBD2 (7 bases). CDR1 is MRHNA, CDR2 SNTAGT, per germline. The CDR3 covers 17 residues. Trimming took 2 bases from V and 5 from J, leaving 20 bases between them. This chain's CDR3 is CASSDSPAGAGGDTQYF. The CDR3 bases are TGTGCCAGCAGTGACAGTCCGGCGGGGGCCGGGGGAGATACGCAGTATTTT.

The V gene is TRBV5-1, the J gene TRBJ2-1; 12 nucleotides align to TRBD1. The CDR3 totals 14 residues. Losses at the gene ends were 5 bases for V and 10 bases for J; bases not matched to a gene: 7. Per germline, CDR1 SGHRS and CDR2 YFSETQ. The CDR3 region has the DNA TGCGCCAGCAGACCCGGGACAGGGGGCCAAGAGCAGTTCTTC. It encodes CASRPGTGGQEQFF.

The CDR3 loop is CSAPRDNLQNSPLHF. The DNA of the CDR3 is TGCAGTGCGCCCAGGGATAATCTTCAGAATTCACCCCTCCACTTT. The chain carries TRBV20-1 and TRBJ1-6, with D maybe TRBD1 (5 bases). CDR1 is DFQATT and CDR2 is SNEGSKA in the germline V gene (reference sequence). Trimming stripped 6 bases from V and 7 bases from J, with 19 bases between. The CDR3 is made up of 15 amino acids.

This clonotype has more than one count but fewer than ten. DNA of the CDR3: TGTGCCAGCAGGGAGGGCGGGAGTGGAAACACCATATATTTT. This gives the protein CASREGGSGNTIYF. The V and J genes are TRBV6-1 and TRBJ1-3; D gene ambiguous. The CDR3 has 14 amino acids. V lost 6 bases, J lost 3 bases, and 12 bases lay in between. The V gene's germline CDR1 is MNHNS and CDR2 SASEGT.

CDR3 coding DNA: TGTGCCAGCTCACCTCTTGAGGGGCGGTTCAGCTATGGCTACACCTTC. Translated, it gives CASSPLEGRFSYGYTF. V is TRBV18 and J is TRBJ1-2; weak D call: TRBD1 (5 bases). V was cut by 3 bases and J by 4 bases, with 18 bases left in between. The germline V gene encodes CDR1 KGHSH and CDR2 LQKENI. The CDR3 is made up of 16 amino acids.

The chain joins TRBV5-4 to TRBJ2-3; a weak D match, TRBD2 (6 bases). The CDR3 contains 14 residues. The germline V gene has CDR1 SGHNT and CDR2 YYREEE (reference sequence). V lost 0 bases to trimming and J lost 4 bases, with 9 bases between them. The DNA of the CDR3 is TGTGCCAGCAGCTTGGGGCTAGCGCCAGATACGCAGTATTTT. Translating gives CASSLGLAPDTQYF. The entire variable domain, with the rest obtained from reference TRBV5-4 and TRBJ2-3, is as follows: ETGVTQSPTHLIKTRGQQVTLRCSSQSGHNTVSWYQQALGQGPQFIFQYYREEENGRGNFPPRFSGLQFPNYSSELNVNALELDDSALYLCASSLGLAPDTQYFGPGTRLTVL.

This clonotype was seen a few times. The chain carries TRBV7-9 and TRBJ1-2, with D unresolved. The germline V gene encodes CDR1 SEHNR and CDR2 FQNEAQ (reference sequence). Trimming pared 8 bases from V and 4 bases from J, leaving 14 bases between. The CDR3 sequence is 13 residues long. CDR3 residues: CASSLLSSYGYTF. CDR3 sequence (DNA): TGTGCCAGCTCCCTCCTGTCGAGCTATGGCTACACCTTC.

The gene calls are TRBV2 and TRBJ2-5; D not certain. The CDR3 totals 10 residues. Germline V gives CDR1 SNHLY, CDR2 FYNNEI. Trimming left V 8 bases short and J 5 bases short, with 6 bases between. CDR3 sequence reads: CASAVETQYF. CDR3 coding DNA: TGTGCCAGCGCCGTGGAGACCCAGTACTTC.

The CDR3 spells CASALLGAASQPQHF. CDR3 bases: TGTGCCAGCGCACTACTTGGGGCAGCTTCTCAGCCCCAGCATTTT. The J gene is TRBJ1-5, the V gene TRBV6-2 or TRBV6-3, with D tentatively TRBD1 (5 bases). The CDR3 is 15 amino acids. The V end lost 8 bases, the J end lost 6 bases, and 20 bases lay between the germline ends. Germline-derived CDR1 and CDR2 are MNHEY and SVGEGT.

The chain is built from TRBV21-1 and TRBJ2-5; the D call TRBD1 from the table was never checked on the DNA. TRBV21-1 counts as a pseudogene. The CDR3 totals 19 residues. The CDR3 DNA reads TGTGCCAGCAGCAAAACTTTCCTCTTCGAAGGACAGGTTCAAGAGACCCAGTACTTC. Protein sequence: CASSKTFLFEGQVQETQYF.

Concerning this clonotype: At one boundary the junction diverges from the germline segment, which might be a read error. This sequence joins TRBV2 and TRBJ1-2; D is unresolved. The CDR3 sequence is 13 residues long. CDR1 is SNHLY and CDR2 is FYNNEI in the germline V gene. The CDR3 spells CTSSDLRIEGYTF. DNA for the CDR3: TGTACCAGCAGTGACCTGAGAATCGAGGGCTACACCTTC.

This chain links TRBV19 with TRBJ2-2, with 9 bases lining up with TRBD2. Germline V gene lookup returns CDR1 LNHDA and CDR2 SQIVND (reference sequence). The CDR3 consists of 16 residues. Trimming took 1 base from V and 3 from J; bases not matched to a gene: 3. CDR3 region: CASSIGLAGHTGELFF. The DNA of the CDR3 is TGTGCCAGTAGTATAGGGCTAGCGGGGCACACCGGGGAGCTGTTTTTT.